This T cell receptor beta chain was recorded in a study of identical twins. Template switching added a universal primer binding site, and final cDNA carried unique molecular identifiers. TCRdb re-analysed the 5' RACE reads in MiXCR, keeping a single row per CDR3 protein. The profile shows 650,000 to 750,000 distinct CDR3 sequences, around 21% of them singletons. This clonotype showed up many times. Its target is unknown. The CDR3 has 12 amino acids. Deletions cut 6 bases from V and 5 bases from J, with 8 bases between. In germline, CDR1 is WNHNN, CDR2 SYGVQD (reference sequence). General study points: Cord blood beta clonotypes that were abundant carried fewer insertions, and memory repertoires showed no such trend.

These data also featured in a second study, about T cells expressing NK-cell markers. From that study: It was sorted CD3+CD56+NKG2C+, CD3+CD56+NKG2C- and CD3+CD56-NKG2C+ T cells that supplied the TCR beta repertoires. The CD3+CD56-NKG2C+ fraction of a handful of donors was likewise dominated by these clonotypes.

The gene calls are TRBV10-1 and TRBJ2-1, with unresolved D. Sequenced: PBMCs. The sequence came from a woman under 30 in good health. Here the CDR3 DNA reads TGCGCCAGCAGCTCAATCGACAATGAGCAGTTCTTC. Translation gives CASSSIDNEQFF.